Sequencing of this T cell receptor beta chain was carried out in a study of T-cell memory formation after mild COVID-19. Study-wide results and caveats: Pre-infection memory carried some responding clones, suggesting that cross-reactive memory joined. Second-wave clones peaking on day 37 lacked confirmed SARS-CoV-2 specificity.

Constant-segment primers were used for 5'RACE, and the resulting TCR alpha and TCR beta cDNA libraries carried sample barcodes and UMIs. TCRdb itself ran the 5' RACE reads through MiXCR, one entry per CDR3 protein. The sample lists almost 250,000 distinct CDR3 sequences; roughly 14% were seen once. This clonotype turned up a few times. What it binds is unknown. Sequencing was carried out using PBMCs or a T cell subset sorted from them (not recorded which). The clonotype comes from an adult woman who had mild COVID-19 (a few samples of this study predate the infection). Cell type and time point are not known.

The CDR3 protein is CARGRKTARTRADYNSPLHF. The CDR3 DNA reads TGTGCCAGGGGAAGGAAGACGGCTAGAACTAGGGCCGACTATAATTCACCCCTCCACTTT. The chain employs TRBV6-9 and TRBJ1-6; D unresolved. CDR3 length: 20 amino acids. V was pared by 9 bases and J by 3 bases, with 30 bases between. Per germline, CDR1 MNHGY and CDR2 SVAAGI.